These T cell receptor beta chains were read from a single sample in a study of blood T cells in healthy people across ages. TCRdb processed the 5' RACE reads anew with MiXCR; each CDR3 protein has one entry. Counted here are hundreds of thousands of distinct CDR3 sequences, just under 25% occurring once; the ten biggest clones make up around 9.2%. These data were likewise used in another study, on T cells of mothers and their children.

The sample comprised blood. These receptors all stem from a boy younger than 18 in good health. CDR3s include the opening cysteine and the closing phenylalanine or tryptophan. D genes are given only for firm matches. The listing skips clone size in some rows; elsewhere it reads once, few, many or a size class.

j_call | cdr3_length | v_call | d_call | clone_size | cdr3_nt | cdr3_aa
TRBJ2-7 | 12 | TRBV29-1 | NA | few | TGCAGCGTACGGGGGACTGGCTACGAGCAGTACTTC | CSVRGTGYEQYF
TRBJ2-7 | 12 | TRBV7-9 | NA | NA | TGTGCCAGCACCCCCGGGGGTGACGAGCAGTACTTC | CASTPGGDEQYF
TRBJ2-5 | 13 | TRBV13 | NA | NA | TGTGCCAGCAGCTCAGGGATGGCAGAGACCCAGTACTTC | CASSSGMAETQYF
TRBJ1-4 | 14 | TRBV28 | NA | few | TGTGCCAGCAGTCTTGACAGAGACCATGAAAAACTGTTTTTT | CASSLDRDHEKLFF
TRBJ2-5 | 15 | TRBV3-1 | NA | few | TGTGCCAGCAGCCAAGCGTGGCAGGGGAGGAAGACCCAGTACTTC | CASSQAWQGRKTQYF
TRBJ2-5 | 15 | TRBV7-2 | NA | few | TGTGCCAGCAGCTTAGGCGCTACCAACCAAGAGACCCAGTACTTC | CASSLGATNQETQYF
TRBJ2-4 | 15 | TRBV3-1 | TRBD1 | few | TGTGCCAGCAGCCAAGGGGGACAGACCAAAAACATTCAGTACTTC | CASSQGGQTKNIQYF
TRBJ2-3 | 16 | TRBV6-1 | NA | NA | TGTGCCAGCAGCTCAGGGGGGGGCCTTAGCACAGATACGCAGTATTTT | CASSSGGGLSTDTQYF
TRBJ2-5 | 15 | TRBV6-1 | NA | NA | TGTGCCACCTTAGAGGACTATCAATACCAAGAGACCCAGTACTTC | CATLEDYQYQETQYF
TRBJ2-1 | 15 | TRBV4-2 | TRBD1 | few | TGTGCCAGCAGTCAATACTGGACAGGTAACAATGAGCAGTTCTTC | CASSQYWTGNNEQFF
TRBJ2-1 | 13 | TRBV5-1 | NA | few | TGCGCCAGCAGCTGGACGGAGTACAATGAGCAGTTCTTC | CASSWTEYNEQFF
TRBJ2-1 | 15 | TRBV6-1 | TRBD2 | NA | TGTGCCAGCGAAGCTAATAGCGGGCCATACAATGAGCAGTTCTTC | CASEANSGPYNEQFF
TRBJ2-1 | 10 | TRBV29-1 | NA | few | TGCAGCGCTGACCGCAATGAGCAGTTCTTC | CSADRNEQFF
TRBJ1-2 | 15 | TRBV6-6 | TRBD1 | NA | TGTGCCAGCAATCTACAGGGGGCGCAGGTCTATGGCTACACCTTC | CASNLQGAQVYGYTF
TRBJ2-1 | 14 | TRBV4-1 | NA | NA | TGCGCCAGCAGCAAGGGGGAGGATAGCGATGAGCAGTTCTTC | CASSKGEDSDEQFF
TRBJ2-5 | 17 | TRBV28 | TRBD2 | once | TGTGCCAGCAGGGTGACTAGCGGGGGGATGTACCAAGAGACCCAGTACTTC | CASRVTSGGMYQETQYF
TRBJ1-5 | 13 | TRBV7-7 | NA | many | TGTGCTAGCAGCTTGGGGGTGAATCAGCCCCAGCATTTT | CASSLGVNQPQHF
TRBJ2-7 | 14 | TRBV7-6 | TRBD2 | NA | TGTGCCAGCAGCTTATCGGGGGGAGTAGGGGAGCAGTACTTC | CASSLSGGVGEQYF
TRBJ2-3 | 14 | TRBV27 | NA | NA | TGTGCCAGCAGTTGGGGCAGTGTAAAAGATACGCAGTATTTT | CASSWGSVKDTQYF
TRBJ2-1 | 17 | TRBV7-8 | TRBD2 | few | TGTGCCAGCAGCCTTAGCACACTAGCGGGAATCGAGACTGAGCAGTTCTTC | CASSLSTLAGIETEQFF
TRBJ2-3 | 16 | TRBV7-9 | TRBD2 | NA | TGTGCCAGCAGCTCCAAACTAGCGGGGGCCACAGATACGCAGTATTTT | CASSSKLAGATDTQYF
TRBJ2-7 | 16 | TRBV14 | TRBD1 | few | TGTGCCAGCAGCCCCGGGACAGGCTACTTGGCCTACGAGCAGTACTTC | CASSPGTGYLAYEQYF
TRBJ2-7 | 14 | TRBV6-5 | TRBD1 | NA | TGTGCCAGCAGTTATGGGGGACAGGGCTACGAGCAGTACTTC | CASSYGGQGYEQYF
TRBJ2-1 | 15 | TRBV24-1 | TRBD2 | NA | TGTGCCACCAGAGGAACTAGCGGGGGTTACAATGAGCAGTTCTTC | CATRGTSGGYNEQFF
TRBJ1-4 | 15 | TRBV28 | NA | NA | TGTGCCAGCAGTCCCCTGGAAAGGACTAATGAAAAACTGTTTTTT | CASSPLERTNEKLFF
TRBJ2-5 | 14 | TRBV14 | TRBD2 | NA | TGTGCCAGCAGCGAGCGGGAGGGCTGGGAGACCCAGTACTTC | CASSEREGWETQYF
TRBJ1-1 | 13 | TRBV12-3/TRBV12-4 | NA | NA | TGTGCCAGCAGTCAGGGACTTACGACTGAAGCTTTCTTT | CASSQGLTTEAFF
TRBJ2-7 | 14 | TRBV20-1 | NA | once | TGCAGTGCTAAATCTGGCGGCGCGGCCTACGAGCAGTACTTC | CSAKSGGAAYEQYF